This T cell receptor beta chain was captured in a study of shared clonotypes between healthy human individuals. As for the study in general: In total, the donors were a couple of women and a few men aged 18 to 49. Used for every donor were three CD4 naive, three CD4 memory, two CD8 naive and one CD8 memory plate.

Naive CD45RA+ and memory CD45RA-negative subsets were split from CD4+ cells. The authors split each subset's genomic DNA evenly across several immunoSEQ plates. Produced via immunoSEQ multiplex PCR; TCRdb's table is partial and in-frame only. The profile shows roughly 680,000 clones, approximately 77% of them singletons. Germline V lookup: CDR1 SGHTA, CDR2 FQGNSA. The CDR3 is 15 amino acids. V lost 5 bases and J lost 5; bases outside the gene matches: 6. Sequenced sample: memory CD4+ T cells sorted from blood. Subset here: CD45RA-negative fraction. The chain has TRBV7-2 and TRBJ2-1; 10 bases align to TRBD2. The TCR originated in a woman aged 25-40 years in good health. The CDR3 reads CASSQWTSGHNEQFF. Written as DNA, the CDR3 is TGTGCCAGCAGCCAGTGGACTAGCGGACACAATGAGCAGTTCTTC.